This TCR beta chain was profiled in a study of blood T cell repertoires in COVID-19. Study-level information: Researchers got acute and convalescent COVID-19 samples from the United States, Italy and Spain. From T cells, B-cell-depleted T cells, or PBMCs came the material, which was cDNA or gDNA.

This CDR3 contains 15 residues. The germline CDR1 and CDR2 sequences are LGHDT and YNNKEL (reference sequence). The V end lost 1 base, the J end lost 4 bases, and 14 bases lay between the germline ends. Profiling relied on immunoSEQ multiplex PCR, and the TCRdb table lists in-frame clones only, not all of them. The profile shows about 270,000 clones, roughly 85% of them singletons. The receptor was derived from a woman aged 70 to 79 with acute or convalescent COVID-19. Sequenced input: peripheral blood. The J gene is TRBJ2-7, the V gene TRBV3-1 (or the pseudogene TRBV3-2); no firm D call. Here the CDR3 DNA reads TGTGCCAGCAGCCAAGCGGCGACTTCTAATTACGAGCAGTACTTC. This translates into CASSQAATSNYEQYF.